This T cell receptor beta chain stems from a study of T cells in Graves' hyperthyroidism and ophthalmopathy. Turning to the study itself: Any treatment followed the collection of peripheral blood at initial diagnosis.

RNA transcripts provided the source from which TCR beta CDR3 regions were amplified. Primed by the HTBI set, a first-round RT-PCR was run on the TCR CDR3. In TCRdb, the multiplex PCR reads were re-called with MiXCR into one record per CDR3 protein. The sample holds fewer than 450,000 distinct CDR3 sequences, about a sixth seen once. CDR1 is MNHEY, CDR2 SMNVEV, per germline (reference sequence). There are 17 residues in the CDR3. Trimming removed 0 bases from V and 1 base from J; junction bases left unmatched: 9. This clonotype was recorded many times. What it binds is unknown. The authors obtained PBMCs from around 11 ml of fresh peripheral blood. Overall study results and limits: Stable hyperthyroidism was told apart from ophthalmopathy by a model built on 13 V-J features.

The sequencing sample was made of blood. This TCR came from a woman in her twenties or thirties with Graves' hyperthyroidism that later progressed to Graves' ophthalmopathy. The chain has TRBV27 and TRBJ2-7; 7 positions agree with TRBD1. The CDR3 reads CASSLSGTAAWSYEQYF. The DNA of the CDR3 is TGTGCCAGCAGTTTATCGGGGACAGCCGCTTGGTCCTACGAGCAGTACTTC.